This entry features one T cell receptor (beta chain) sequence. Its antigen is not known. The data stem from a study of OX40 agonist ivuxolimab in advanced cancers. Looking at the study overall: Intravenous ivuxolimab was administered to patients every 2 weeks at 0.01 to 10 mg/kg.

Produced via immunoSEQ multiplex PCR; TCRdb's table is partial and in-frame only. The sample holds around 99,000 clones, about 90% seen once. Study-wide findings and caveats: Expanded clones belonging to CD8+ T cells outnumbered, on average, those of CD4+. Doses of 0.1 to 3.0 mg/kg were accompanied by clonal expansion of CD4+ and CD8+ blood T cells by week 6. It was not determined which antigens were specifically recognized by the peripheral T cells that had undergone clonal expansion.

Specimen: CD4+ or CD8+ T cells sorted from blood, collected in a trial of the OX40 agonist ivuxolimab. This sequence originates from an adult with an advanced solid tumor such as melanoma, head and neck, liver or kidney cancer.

The CDR3 sequence: CASSPADSNYGYTF. The CDR3 DNA is TGTGCCAGCAGTCCCGCCGACAGCAACTATGGCTACACCTTC. This chain joins TRBV6-1 and TRBJ1-2; the D gene is possibly TRBD1 (5 bases). The CDR3 is 14 residues long. The V end lost 5 bases, the J end lost 2 bases, and 12 bases lay between the germline ends. CDR1 and CDR2 (germline): MNHNS, SASEGT.